These 4 T cell receptor beta chains came from one sample sequenced in a study of blood T cells in healthy people across ages. The second PCR ran roughly 6 to 11 cycles with a sample-barcoded 5' primer and J-beta primers. TCRdb ran MiXCR on the 5' RACE reads and lists one entry per CDR3 protein. The sample consists of approximately 800,000 distinct CDR3 sequences, roughly 50% of them appearing once. Sequencing was carried out using blood. These receptors originate from a man aged 25-45 years in good health.

This chain uses TRBV10-3 with TRBJ2-7, with 11 positions matching TRBD1. Losses at the gene ends were 5 bases for V and 3 bases for J; bases not matched to a gene: 6. This CDR3 comprises 15 residues. From germline, CDR1 is ENHRY and CDR2 SYGVKD. The DNA of the CDR3 is TGTGCCATCAGTTCCCAGGACAGGGGGCTCTACGAGCAGTACTTC. This translates into CAISSQDRGLYEQYF.

The CDR3 DNA follows: TGTGCCAGCAGTTTCGGACAGTACAGACCCTACGAGCAGTACTTC. Encoded protein: CASSFGQYRPYEQYF. The chain links TRBV12-3 or TRBV12-4 to TRBJ2-7, with a weak D call TRBD1 (6 bases). Between the trimmed V and J ends, which lost 3 bases and 2 bases, there was a span of 14 bases. The CDR3 consists of 15 residues.

As for this clonotype: Compared with germline, one end of the junction differs, possibly owing to a read error. The rearrangement links TRBV9 to TRBJ2-1; a weak D match, TRBD2 (5 bases). There are 13 residues in the CDR3. Looked up from germline, CDR1 is SGDLS and CDR2 is YYNGEE. The CDR3 DNA reads as TGTGCCGGCAGCGGAGAATCCTACAATGAGCAGTTCTTC. This translates into CAGSGESYNEQFF.

The chain joins TRBV18 to TRBJ2-4, with D perhaps TRBD2 (6 bases). Trimming cost V 3 bases and J 6 bases, with 12 bases left between them. Germline V gives CDR1 KGHSH, CDR2 LQKENI. The CDR3 length is 14 residues. CDR3 bases: TGTGCCAGCTCACCTACCCAGGGAGGAAACATTCAGTACTTC. Its protein product is CASSPTQGGNIQYF.